The following is a TCR beta chain sequence with its context. The sample belongs to a study of OX40 agonist ivuxolimab in advanced cancers. For the study at large: Ivuxolimab, an agonist antibody against OX40 (CD134), was given to patients. Ivuxolimab, which patients received intravenously every 2 weeks, was dosed at 0.01 to 10 mg/kg. Melanoma, hepatocellular carcinoma, head and neck or renal cell cancer occurred in dose-escalation patients. A mean age of around 60 years, range about 23 to 80, was recorded, and approximately 85% were male.

Germline CDR1 reads SQVTM; CDR2 reads ANQGSEA. The junction had 7 bases not matched to a gene; V was cut back by 7 bases and J by 1 base. CDR3 length: 14 amino acids. TCRdb's table, derived via immunoSEQ multiplex PCR, lists solely in-frame clones and lacks some. The table includes 72,000 or so clones, about 91% detected once. The rearrangement joins TRBV29-1 to TRBJ1-1; TRBD1 matches at 9 bases. The source material was CD4+ or CD8+ T cells sorted from blood, sampled in a trial of the OX40 agonist ivuxolimab. The TCR was taken from an adult with an advanced solid tumor such as melanoma, head and neck, liver or kidney cancer. The CDR3 DNA reads as TGCAGCGCACAGGGGGCCGCCGAGAACACTGAAGCTTTCTTT. Translated, it gives CSAQGAAENTEAFF.